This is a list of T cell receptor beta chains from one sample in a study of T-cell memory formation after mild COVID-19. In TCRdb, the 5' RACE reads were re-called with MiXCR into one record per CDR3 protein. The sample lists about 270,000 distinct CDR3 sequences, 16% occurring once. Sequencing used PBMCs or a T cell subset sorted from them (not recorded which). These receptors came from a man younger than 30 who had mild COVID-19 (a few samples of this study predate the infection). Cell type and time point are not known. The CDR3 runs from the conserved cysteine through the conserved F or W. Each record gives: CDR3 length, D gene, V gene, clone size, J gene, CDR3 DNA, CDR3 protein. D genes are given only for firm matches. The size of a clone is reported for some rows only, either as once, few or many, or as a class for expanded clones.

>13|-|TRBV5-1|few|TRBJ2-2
TGCGCCAGCAGCTTCGACTCTACCGGGGAGCTGTTTTTT
CASSFDSTGELFF
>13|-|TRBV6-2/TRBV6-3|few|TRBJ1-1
TGTGCCAGCAGTTACAGGGGCCAAACTGAAGCTTTCTTT
CASSYRGQTEAFF
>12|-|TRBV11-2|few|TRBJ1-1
TGTGCCAGCAGCACCCCTGGCACTGAAGCTTTCTTT
CASSTPGTEAFF
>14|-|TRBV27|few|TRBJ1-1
TGTGCCAGCAGTAGGGAACAGCTGAACACTGAAGCTTTCTTT
CASSREQLNTEAFF
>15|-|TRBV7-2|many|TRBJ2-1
TGTGCCAGCAGCTTAAGGAGGGGGGCAGTATATGAGCAGTTCTTC
CASSLRRGAVYEQFF
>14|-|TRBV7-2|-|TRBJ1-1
TGTGCCAGCAGCCCCAATCCAGGAGGCACTGAAGCTTTCTTT
CASSPNPGGTEAFF
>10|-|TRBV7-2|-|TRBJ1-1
TGTGCCAGCAGCTACTCTGAAGCTTTCTTT
CASSYSEAFF
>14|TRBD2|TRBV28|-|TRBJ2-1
TGTGCCAGCAAGAGCGGGGGGGATAGCAATGAGCAGTTCTTC
CASKSGGDSNEQFF
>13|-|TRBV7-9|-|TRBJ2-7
TGTGCCAGCAGCTTAGCTGTGGTGAGCGAGCAGTACTTC
CASSLAVVSEQYF
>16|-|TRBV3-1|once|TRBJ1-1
TGTGCCAGCAGCCAAGTATCGGTTAGGGGAAGCACTGAAGCTTTCTTT
CASSQVSVRGSTEAFF
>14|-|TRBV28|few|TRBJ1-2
TGTGCCAGCGGGCGAGGGACCGCACTCGGTGGCTACACCTTC
CASGRGTALGGYTF
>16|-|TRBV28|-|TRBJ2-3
TGTGCCAGCAGTTTAACTGGCCTTCGGGTCACAGATACGCAGTATTTT
CASSLTGLRVTDTQYF
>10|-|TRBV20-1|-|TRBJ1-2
TGCAGCGTAAGGGACTATGGCTACACCTTC
CSVRDYGYTF
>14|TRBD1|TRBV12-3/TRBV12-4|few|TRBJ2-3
TGTGCCAGCAGTTACAGGGGCTACACAGATACGCAGTATTTT
CASSYRGYTDTQYF
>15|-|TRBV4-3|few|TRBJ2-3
TGCGCCAGCAGCCAAGATGCCTCAGGCGGCGATACGCAGTATTTT
CASSQDASGGDTQYF
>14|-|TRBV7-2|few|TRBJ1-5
TGTGCCAGCAGCTTAGCCAGATTGAATCAGCCCCAGCATTTT
CASSLARLNQPQHF
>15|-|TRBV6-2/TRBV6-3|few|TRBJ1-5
TGTGCCAGCAGTTACCGACCGGGGGACAATCAGCCCCAGCATTTT
CASSYRPGDNQPQHF
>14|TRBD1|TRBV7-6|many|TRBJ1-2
TGTGCCAGCAGCCTACTTGCGGGACAGGGGGTTTACACCTTC
CASSLLAGQGVYTF
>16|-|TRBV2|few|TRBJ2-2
TGTGCCAGCAAAGCACTTCTCTTAAGGAACACCGGGGAGCTGTTTTTT
CASKALLLRNTGELFF
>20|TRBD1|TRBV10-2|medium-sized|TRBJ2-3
TGCGCCAGCCCACGCTTTAAACCGGGACAGGGAGTAGTCAGCACAGATACGCAGTATTTT
CASPRFKPGQGVVSTDTQYF
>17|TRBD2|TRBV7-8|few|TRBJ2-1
TGTGCCAGCAGCTCTTACCCAGCGGGGGGGCCGTCCAATGAGCAGTTCTTC
CASSSYPAGGPSNEQFF
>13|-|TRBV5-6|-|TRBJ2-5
TGTGCCAGCAGCTTGGCCTGGGGAGAGACCCAGTACTTC
CASSLAWGETQYF
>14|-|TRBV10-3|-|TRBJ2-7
TGTGCCATCAGTGCGGGAAGGGATTCTTCCGAGCAGTACTTC
CAISAGRDSSEQYF
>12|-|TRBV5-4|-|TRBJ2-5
TGTGCCAGCAGCCCCGGACGGGGGACCCAGTACTTC
CASSPGRGTQYF
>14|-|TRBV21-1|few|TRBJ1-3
TGTGCCAGCAGCAGACAGGGTCCTGGAAACACCATATATTTT
CASSRQGPGNTIYF
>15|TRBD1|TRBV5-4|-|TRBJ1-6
TGTGCCAGCAGCCGCGGGACAGGGGTTTGGTCACCCCTCCACTTT
CASSRGTGVWSPLHF
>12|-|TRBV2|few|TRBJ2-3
TGTGCCAGCACCGGGTCCGCAGATACGCAGTATTTT
CASTGSADTQYF
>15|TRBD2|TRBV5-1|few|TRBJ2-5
TGCGCCAGCAGCGGGACTAGCTACCGGTCAGAGACCCAGTACTTC
CASSGTSYRSETQYF
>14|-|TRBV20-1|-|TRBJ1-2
TGCAGTGCGGGACTCGACGGGCAGCCTCCTGGCTACACCTTC
CSAGLDGQPPGYTF
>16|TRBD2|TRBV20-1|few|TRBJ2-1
TGCAGTGCTAGAGGGTCGGGGGGGCGTTTTAGGGATGAGCAGTTCTTC
CSARGSGGRFRDEQFF
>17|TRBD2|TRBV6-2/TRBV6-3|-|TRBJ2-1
TGTGCCAGCAACTTACGGGGTGCGGGGGGGCTTCCCAATGAGCAGTTCTTC
CASNLRGAGGLPNEQFF
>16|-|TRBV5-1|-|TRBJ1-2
TGCGCCAGCAGCTTGGTTGGCGCTACGAGGGAATATGGCTACACCTTC
CASSLVGATREYGYTF
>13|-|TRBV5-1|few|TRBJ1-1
TGCGCCAGCAGACCGACAGTGAACACTGAAGCTTTCTTT
CASRPTVNTEAFF
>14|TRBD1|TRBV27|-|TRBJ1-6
TGTGCCAGCGGGCAGGGACAGCATAATTCACCCCTCCACTTT
CASGQGQHNSPLHF
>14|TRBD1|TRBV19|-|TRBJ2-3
TGTGCCAGTAGAAGAGACAGGGGGCGAGATACGCAGTATTTT
CASRRDRGRDTQYF
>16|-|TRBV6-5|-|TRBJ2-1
TGTGCCAGCAGCCGAGATCCGGGACACCTGGGGGATGAGCAGTTCTTC
CASSRDPGHLGDEQFF
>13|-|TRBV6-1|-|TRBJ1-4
TGTGCCAGCCGGGCGGTTAATAATGAAAAACTGTTTTTT
CASRAVNNEKLFF
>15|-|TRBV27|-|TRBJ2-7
TGTGCCAGCAGTTTACATCCGGATTCAACCTACGAGCAGTACTTC
CASSLHPDSTYEQYF
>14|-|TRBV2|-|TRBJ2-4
TGTGCCAGCAGTTTTATCCTAGCCAAAAACATTCAGTACTTC
CASSFILAKNIQYF
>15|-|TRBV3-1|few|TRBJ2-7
TGTGCCAGCAGCCCGACGACAGGCACCACCTACGAGCAGTACTTC
CASSPTTGTTYEQYF
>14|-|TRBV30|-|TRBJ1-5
TGTGCCTGGAGTGAAACAGGGTTTAATCAGCCCCAGCATTTT
CAWSETGFNQPQHF